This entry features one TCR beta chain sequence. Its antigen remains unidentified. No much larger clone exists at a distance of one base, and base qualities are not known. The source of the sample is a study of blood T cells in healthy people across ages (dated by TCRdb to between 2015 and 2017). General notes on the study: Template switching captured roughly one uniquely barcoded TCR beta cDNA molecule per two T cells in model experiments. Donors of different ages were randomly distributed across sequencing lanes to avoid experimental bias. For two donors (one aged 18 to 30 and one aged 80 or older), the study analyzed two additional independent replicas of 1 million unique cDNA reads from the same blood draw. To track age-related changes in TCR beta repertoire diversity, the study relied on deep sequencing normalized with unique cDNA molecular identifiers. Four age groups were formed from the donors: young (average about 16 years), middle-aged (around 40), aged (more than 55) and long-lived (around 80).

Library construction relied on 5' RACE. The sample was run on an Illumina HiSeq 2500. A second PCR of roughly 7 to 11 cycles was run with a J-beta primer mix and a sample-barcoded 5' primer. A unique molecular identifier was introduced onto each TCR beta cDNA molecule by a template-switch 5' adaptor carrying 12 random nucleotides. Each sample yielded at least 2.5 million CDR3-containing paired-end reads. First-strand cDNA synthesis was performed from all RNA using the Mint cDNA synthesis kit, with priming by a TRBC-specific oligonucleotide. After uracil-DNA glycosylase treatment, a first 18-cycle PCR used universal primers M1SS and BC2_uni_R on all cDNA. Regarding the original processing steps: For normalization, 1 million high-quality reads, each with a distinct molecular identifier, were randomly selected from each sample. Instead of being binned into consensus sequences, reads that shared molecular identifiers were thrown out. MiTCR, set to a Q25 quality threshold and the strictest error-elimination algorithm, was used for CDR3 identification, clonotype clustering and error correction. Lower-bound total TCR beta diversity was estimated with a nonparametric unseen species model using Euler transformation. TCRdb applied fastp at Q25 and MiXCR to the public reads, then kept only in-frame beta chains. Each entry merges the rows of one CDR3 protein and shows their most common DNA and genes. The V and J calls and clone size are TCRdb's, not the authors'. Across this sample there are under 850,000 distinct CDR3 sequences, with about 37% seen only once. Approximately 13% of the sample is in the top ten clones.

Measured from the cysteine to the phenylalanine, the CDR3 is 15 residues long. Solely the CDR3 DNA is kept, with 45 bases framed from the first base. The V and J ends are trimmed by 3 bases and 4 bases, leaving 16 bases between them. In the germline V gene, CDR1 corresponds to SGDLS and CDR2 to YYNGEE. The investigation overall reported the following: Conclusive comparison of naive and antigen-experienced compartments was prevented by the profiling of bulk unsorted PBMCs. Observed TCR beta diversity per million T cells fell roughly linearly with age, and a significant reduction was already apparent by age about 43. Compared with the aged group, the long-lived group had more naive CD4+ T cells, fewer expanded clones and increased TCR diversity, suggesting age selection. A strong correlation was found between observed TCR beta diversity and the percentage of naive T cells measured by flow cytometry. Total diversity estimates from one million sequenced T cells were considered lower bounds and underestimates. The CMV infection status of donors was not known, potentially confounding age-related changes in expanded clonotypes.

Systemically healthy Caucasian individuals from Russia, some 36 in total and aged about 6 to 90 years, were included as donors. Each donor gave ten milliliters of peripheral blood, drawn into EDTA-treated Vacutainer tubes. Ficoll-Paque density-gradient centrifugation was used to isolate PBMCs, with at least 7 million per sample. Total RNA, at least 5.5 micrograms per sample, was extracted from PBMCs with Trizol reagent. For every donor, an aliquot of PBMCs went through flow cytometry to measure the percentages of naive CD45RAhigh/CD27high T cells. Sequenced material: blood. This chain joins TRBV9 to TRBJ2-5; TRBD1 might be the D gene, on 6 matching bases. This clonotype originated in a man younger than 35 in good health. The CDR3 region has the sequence CASSGAQGWSETQYF. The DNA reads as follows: TGTGCCAGCAGCGGGGCCCAGGGGTGGTCAGAGACCCAGTACTTC.